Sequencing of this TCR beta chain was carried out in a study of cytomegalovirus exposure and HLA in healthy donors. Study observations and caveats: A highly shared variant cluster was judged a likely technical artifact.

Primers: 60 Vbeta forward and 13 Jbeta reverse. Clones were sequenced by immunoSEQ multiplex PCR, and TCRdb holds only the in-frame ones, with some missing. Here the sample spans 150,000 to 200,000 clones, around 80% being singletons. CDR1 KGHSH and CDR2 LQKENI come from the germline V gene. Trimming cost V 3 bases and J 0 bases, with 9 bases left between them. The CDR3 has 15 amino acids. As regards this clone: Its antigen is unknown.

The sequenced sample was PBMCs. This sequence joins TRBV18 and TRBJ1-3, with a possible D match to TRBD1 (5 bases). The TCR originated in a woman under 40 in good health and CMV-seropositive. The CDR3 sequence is CASSPGRGSGNTIYF. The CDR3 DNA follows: TGTGCCAGCTCACCCGGAAGGGGCTCTGGAAACACCATATATTTT.